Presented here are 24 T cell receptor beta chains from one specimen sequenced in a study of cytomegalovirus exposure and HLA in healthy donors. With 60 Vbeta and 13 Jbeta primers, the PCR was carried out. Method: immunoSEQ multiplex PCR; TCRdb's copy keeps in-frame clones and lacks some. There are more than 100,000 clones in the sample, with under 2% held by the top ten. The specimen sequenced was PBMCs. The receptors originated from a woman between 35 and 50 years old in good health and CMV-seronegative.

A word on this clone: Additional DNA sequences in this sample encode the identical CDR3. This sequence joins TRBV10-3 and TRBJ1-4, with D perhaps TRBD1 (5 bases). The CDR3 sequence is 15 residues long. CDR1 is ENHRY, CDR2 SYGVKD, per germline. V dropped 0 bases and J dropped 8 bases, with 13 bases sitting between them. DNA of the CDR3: TGTGCCATCAGTGAGTCGGGAGGGGAGAACGAAAAACTGTTTTTT. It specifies CAISESGGENEKLFF.

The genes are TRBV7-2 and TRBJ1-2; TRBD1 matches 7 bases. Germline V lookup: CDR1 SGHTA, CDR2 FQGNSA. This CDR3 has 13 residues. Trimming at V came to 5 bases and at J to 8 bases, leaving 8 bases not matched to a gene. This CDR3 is CASSPDRVKGYTF. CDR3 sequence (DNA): TGTGCCAGCAGCCCTGACAGGGTGAAAGGCTACACCTTC.

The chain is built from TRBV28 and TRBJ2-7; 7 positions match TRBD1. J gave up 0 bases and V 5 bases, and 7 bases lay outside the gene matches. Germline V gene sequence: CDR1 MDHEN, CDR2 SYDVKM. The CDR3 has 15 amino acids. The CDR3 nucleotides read TGTGCCAGCAGTCCCGGGACAGCCGGCTCCTACGAGCAGTACGTC. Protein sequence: CASSPGTAGSYEQYV.

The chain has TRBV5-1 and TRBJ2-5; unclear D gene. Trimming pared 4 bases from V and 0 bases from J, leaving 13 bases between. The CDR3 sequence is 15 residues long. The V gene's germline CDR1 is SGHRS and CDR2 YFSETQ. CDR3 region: CASSPSTPYQETQYF. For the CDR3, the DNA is TGCGCCAGCAGCCCCTCGACACCGTACCAAGAGACCCAGTACTTC.

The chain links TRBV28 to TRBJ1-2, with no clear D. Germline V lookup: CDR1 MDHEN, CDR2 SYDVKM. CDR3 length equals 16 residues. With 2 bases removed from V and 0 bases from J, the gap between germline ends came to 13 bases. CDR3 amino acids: CASSLKRDRSNYGYTF. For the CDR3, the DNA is TGTGCCAGCAGTTTAAAGAGGGATAGGTCTAACTATGGCTACACCTTC.

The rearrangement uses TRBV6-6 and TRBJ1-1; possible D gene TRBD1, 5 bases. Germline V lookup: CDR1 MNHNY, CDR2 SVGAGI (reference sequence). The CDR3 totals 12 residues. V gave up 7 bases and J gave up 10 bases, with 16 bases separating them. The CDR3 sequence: CASTNGAGRAFF. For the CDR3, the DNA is TGTGCCAGCACCAACGGGGCGGGAAGAGCTTTCTTT.

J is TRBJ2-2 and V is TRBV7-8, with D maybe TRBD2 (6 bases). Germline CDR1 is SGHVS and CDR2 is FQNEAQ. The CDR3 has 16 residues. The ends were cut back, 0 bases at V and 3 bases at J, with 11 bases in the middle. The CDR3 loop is CASSLAGGADTGELFF. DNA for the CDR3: TGTGCCAGCAGCTTAGCGGGGGGAGCGGACACCGGGGAGCTGTTTTTT.

Here the CDR3 DNA reads TGTGCCAGCAGCTCTCTTCAGGGGGCAATAACTGCTCAGCCCCAGCATTTT. It specifies CASSSLQGAITAQPQHF. The V call is TRBV4-2, the J call TRBJ1-5; 8 positions agree with TRBD1. The CDR3 is made up of 17 amino acids. The germline V gene encodes CDR1 LGHNA and CDR2 YNFKEQ. V trimming: 5 bases; J trimming: 6 bases; junction bases outside the gene matches: 15.

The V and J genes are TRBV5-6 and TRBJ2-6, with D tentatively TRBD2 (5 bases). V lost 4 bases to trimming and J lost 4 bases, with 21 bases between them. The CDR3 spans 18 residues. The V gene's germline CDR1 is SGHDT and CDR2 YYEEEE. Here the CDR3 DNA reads TGTGCCAGCAGCCCGCCGGGGATTGGGGTAGCAGGGGCCAACGTCCTGACTTTC. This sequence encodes CASSPPGIGVAGANVLTF.

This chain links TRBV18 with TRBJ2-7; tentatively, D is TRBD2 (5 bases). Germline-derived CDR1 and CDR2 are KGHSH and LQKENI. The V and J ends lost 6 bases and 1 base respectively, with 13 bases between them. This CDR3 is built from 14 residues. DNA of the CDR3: TGTGCCAGCTCGCCCGGGATAGGGTCCTACGAGCAGTACTTC. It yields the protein CASSPGIGSYEQYF.

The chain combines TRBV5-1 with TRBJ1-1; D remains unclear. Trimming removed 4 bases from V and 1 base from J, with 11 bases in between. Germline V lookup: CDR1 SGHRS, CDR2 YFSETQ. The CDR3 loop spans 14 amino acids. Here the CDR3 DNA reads TGCGCCAGCAGCCCTGAGACTGGGAACACTGAAGCTTTCTTT. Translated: CASSPETGNTEAFF.

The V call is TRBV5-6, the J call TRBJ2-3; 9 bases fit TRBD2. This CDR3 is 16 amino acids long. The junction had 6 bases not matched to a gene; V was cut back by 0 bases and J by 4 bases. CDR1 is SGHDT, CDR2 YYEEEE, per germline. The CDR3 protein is CASSLGGGAYSDTQYF. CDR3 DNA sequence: TGTGCCAGCAGCTTGGGCGGGGGGGCCTATTCAGATACGCAGTATTTT.

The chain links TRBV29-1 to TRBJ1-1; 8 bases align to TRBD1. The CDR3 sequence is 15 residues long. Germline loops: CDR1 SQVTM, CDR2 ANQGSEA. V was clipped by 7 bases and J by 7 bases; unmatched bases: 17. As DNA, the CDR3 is TGCAGCGCCGAAGGGCTGACAGGGGTGGATGGTGAAGCTTTCTTT. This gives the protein CSAEGLTGVDGEAFF.

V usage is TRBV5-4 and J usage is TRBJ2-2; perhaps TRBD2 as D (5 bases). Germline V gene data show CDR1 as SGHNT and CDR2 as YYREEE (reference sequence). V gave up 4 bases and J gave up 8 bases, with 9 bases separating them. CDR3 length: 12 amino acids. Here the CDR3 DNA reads TGTGCCAGCAGCCAGCTAGCAGGGGAGCTGTTTTTT. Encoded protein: CASSQLAGELFF.

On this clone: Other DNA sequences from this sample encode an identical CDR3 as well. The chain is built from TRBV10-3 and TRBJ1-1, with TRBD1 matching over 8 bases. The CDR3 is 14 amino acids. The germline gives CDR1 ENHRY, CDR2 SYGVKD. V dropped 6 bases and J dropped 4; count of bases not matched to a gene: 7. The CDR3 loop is CAIRPGGLGTEAFF. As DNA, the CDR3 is TGTGCCATCAGACCAGGGGGCTTGGGCACTGAAGCTTTCTTT.

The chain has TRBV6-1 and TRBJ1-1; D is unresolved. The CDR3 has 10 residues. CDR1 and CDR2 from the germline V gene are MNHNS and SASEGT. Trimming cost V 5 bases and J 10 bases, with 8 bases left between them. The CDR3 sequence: CASSRMRAFF. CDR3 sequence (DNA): TGTGCCAGCAGTAGAATGAGAGCTTTCTTT.

CDR3 amino acids: CASREGRLDNQPQHF. The CDR3 region has the DNA TGTGCCAGCAGGGAGGGGCGATTGGACAATCAGCCCCAGCATTTT. The chain employs TRBV9 and TRBJ1-5, with D possibly matching TRBD1 (5 bases). Germline CDR1 and CDR2: SGDLS and YYNGEE. This CDR3 is built from 15 residues. V lost 5 bases and J lost 3, with 15 bases in between.

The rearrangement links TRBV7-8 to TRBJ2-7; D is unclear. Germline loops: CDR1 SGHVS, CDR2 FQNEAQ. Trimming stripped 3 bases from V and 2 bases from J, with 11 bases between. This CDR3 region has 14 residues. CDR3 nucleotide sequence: TGTGCCAGCAGCTTCACACAGTCCGCCTACGAGCAGTACGTC. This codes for CASSFTQSAYEQYV.

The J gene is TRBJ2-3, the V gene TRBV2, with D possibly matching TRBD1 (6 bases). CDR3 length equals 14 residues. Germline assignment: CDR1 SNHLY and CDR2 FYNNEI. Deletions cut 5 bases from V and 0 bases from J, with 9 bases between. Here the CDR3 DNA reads TGTGCCAGCAGTCGGACAGTAAGCACAGATACGCAGTATTTT. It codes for CASSRTVSTDTQYF.

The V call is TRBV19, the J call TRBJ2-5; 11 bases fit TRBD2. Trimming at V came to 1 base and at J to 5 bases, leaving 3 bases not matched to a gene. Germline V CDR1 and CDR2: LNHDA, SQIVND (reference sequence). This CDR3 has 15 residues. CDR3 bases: TGTGCCAGTAGTATAGGTAGCGGGGGGGGTGAGACCCAGTACTTC. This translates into CASSIGSGGGETQYF. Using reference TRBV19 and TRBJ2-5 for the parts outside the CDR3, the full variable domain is DGGITQSPKYLFRKEGQNVTLSCEQNLNHDAMYWYRQDPGQGLRLIYYSQIVNDFQKGDIAEGYSVSREKKESFPLTVTSAQKNPTAFYLCASSIGSGGGETQYFGPGTRLLVL.

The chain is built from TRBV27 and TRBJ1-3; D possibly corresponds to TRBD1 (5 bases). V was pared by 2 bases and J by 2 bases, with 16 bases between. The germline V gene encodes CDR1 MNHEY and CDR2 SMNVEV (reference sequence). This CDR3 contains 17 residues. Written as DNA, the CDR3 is TGTGCCAGCAGTTTAACGGGGGTGGGCAGTCCTGGAAACACCATATATTTT. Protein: CASSLTGVGSPGNTIYF.

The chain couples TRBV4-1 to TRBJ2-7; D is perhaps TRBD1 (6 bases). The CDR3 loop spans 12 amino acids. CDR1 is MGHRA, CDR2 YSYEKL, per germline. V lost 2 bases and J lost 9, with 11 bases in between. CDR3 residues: CASSQPGQPQYV. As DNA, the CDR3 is TGCGCCAGCAGCCAACCAGGACAGCCGCAGTACGTC.

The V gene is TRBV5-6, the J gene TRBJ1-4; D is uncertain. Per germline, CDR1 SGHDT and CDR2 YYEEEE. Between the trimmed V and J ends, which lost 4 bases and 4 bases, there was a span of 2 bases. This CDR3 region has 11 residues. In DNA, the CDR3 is TGTGCCAGCAGCCTTAATGAAAAACTGTTTTTT. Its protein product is CASSLNEKLFF.

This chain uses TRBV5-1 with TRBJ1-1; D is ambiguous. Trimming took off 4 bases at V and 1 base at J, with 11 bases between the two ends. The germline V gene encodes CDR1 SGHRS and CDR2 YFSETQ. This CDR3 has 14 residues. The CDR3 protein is CASSRGRGNTEAFF. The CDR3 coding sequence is TGCGCCAGCAGCCGAGGTAGAGGGAACACTGAAGCTTTCTTT. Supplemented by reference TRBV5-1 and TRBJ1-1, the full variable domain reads KAGVTQTPRYLIKTRGQQVTLSCSPISGHRSVSWYQQTPGQGLQFLFEYFSETQRNKGNFPGRFSGRQFSNSRSEMNVSTLELGDSALYLCASSRGRGNTEAFFGQGTRLTVV.